A single sample gave rise to the 13 T cell receptor beta chains below, sequenced in a study of T cell repertoires in cytomegalovirus infection. TCRdb re-analysed the reads in MiXCR, keeping a single row per CDR3 protein. The sample yields some 450,000 distinct CDR3 sequences, approximately 33% seen once. The specimen was PBMCs. The source is a human donor in good health (CMV status not recorded). Some clones in this sample may be carry-over from other donors' samples.

The rearrangement joins TRBV19 to TRBJ1-1, with D unclear. This CDR3 is 14 amino acids long. Germline V gene sequence: CDR1 LNHDA, CDR2 SQIVND (reference sequence). Trimming removed 6 bases from V and 4 bases from J, with 15 bases in between. The CDR3 coding sequence is TGTGCCAGTAGCCCAGTGGGCGTAAGCACTGAAGCTTTCTTT. Translation: CASSPVGVSTEAFF.

V gene TRBV2 combines with J gene TRBJ2-3; no clear D gene. This CDR3 has 17 residues. V lost 0 bases, J lost 0 bases, and 13 bases lay in between. Germline V gene sequence: CDR1 SNHLY, CDR2 FYNNEI. CDR3 nucleotides: TGTGCCAGCAGTGAAGCGCTTCACTCCGCTAGCACAGATACGCAGTATTTT. Protein: CASSEALHSASTDTQYF.

This clonotype was found many times. This chain links TRBV12-3 or TRBV12-4 with TRBJ2-5, with TRBD1 matching over 7 bases. CDR3 size: 13 residues. V shed 6 bases and J 5 bases; nucleotides not matched to a gene: 6. The CDR3, as DNA: TGTGCCAGCAGCCCAACAGGGGAGGAGACCCAGTACTTC. Its translation is CASSPTGEETQYF.

Concerning this clonotype itself: This sequence may be a read error, since a much larger clone differs from it by one base. The CDR3 does not close with the conserved phenylalanine or tryptophan, likely indicating a read error. The chain recombines TRBV12-3 or TRBV12-4 with TRBJ1-5, with 8 bases matching TRBD1. V trimming: 4 bases; J trimming: 4 bases; junction bases outside the gene matches: 3. The CDR3 consists of 14 residues. CDR3 sequence (DNA): TGTGCCAGCAGTTCACGGACAGGGAATCAGCCCCAGCATTTG. This gives the protein CASSSRTGNQPQHL.

In nucleotides, the CDR3 is TGTGCCAGCACCACAGGGATAGCCAATCAGCCCCAGCATTTT. Translating it yields CASTTGIANQPQHF. The rearrangement links TRBV12-3 or TRBV12-4 to TRBJ1-5, with D maybe TRBD1 (6 bases). V lost 7 bases to trimming and J lost 3 bases, with 13 bases between them. The CDR3 is made up of 14 amino acids.

This clonotype has a handful of counts. The chain employs TRBV12-3 or TRBV12-4 and TRBJ1-5; D call uncertain. The V end lost 3 bases, the J end lost 4 bases, and 10 bases lay between the germline ends. The CDR3 length is 14 residues. CDR3 in amino acids: CASSFRRTNQPQHF. In nucleotides, the CDR3 is TGTGCCAGCAGTTTTAGACGGACTAATCAGCCCCAGCATTTT.

The rearrangement links TRBV6-8 to TRBJ1-2; possible D gene TRBD1, 6 bases. Trimming removed 5 bases at V and 7 bases at J, with 11 bases between. The germline CDR1 and CDR2 sequences are MNHGY and SAAAGT. This CDR3 is 12 amino acids long. The CDR3 region is CASSQQGIGYTF. CDR3 bases: TGTGCCAGCAGTCAACAGGGAATTGGCTACACCTTC.

Of note for this clonotype: This may stem from a read error, because a much larger clone lies one nucleotide away. Here the CDR3 omits its conserved ending phenylalanine or tryptophan, so a read error is the likely source. The chain employs TRBV7-9 and TRBJ2-2, with D perhaps TRBD1 or TRBD2 (6 bases each). Germline values: CDR1 SEHNR, CDR2 FQNEAQ (reference sequence). The CDR3 has 15 amino acids. V was clipped by 4 bases and J by 5 bases, with 14 bases between them. This chain's CDR3 is CASSSSGAQTGELFI. The DNA of the CDR3 is TGTGCCAGCAGCTCTTCGGGGGCCCAGACCGGGGAGCTGTTTATT.

In the case of this clonotype: It may be a read error: a sequence one base away is much more abundant. The chain recombines TRBV19 with TRBJ1-3; D uncertain. The germline V gene has CDR1 LNHDA and CDR2 SQIVND (reference sequence). Trimming shortened V by 8 bases and J by 7 bases, and 3 bases separated the two germline ends. The CDR3 spans 9 residues. CDR3 sequence reads: CASLNTIYF. CDR3 nucleotide sequence: TGTGCCAGTCTTAACACCATATATTTT. Complete variable domain (other parts from reference TRBV19 and TRBJ1-3): DGGITQSPKYLFRKEGQNVTLSCEQNLNHDAMYWYRQDPGQGLRLIYYSQIVNDFQKGDIAEGYSVSREKKESFPLTVTSAQKNPTAFYLCASLNTIYFGEGSWLTVV.

The CDR3, as DNA: TGTGCCAGCAGTCCAGGACAGGGGCTTAGCAATCAGCCCCAGCATTTT. Its translation is CASSPGQGLSNQPQHF. The chain combines TRBV6-6 with TRBJ1-5; 9 bases map to TRBD1. CDR1 is MNHNY, CDR2 SVGAGI, per germline (reference sequence). J gave up 0 bases and V 5 bases, and 5 bases lay outside the gene matches. This CDR3 region has 16 residues.

The chain employs TRBV20-1 and TRBJ2-2; TRBD2 agrees at 10 bases. The CDR3 is made up of 17 amino acids. Looked up from germline, CDR1 is DFQATT and CDR2 is SNEGSKA (reference sequence). After removal of 4 bases from V and 6 bases from J, the junction contained 14 bases not matched to a gene. The DNA of the CDR3 is TGCAGTGCTACCTACCAGGGTTCACTAGCGGGGTCCGGGGAGCTGTTTTTT. Residues: CSATYQGSLAGSGELFF.

The rearrangement joins TRBV28 to TRBJ1-5; a possible D gene is TRBD1 (6 bases). This CDR3 is 14 amino acids long. Germline V gene data show CDR1 as MDHEN and CDR2 as SYDVKM. V lost 6 bases and J lost 3, with 12 bases in between. The CDR3 coding sequence is TGTGCCAGCAGAGGGGGGGCTTTCAATCAGCCCCAGCATTTT. This codes for CASRGGAFNQPQHF.

The chain links TRBV6-6 to TRBJ2-5; D possibly corresponds to TRBD1 (6 bases). This CDR3 has 16 residues. Per the germline V gene, CDR1 is MNHNY and CDR2 is SVGAGI (reference sequence). Trimming cost V 7 bases and J 2 bases, with 20 bases left between them. CDR3 sequence: CASNFLPGHAQETQYF. The CDR3 bases are TGTGCCAGCAATTTCCTCCCGGGACACGCACAAGAGACCCAGTACTTC.